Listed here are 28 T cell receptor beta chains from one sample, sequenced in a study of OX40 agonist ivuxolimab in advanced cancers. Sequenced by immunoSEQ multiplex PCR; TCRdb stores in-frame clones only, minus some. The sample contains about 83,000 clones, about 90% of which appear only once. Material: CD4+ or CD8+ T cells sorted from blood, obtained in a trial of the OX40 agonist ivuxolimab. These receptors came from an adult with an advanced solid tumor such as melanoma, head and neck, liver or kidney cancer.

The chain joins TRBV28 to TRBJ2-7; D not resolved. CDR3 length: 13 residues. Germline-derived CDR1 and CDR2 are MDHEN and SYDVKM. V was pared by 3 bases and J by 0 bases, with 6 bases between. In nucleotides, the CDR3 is TGTGCCAGCAGTTTGTACAACTCCTACGAGCAGTACTTC. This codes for CASSLYNSYEQYF.

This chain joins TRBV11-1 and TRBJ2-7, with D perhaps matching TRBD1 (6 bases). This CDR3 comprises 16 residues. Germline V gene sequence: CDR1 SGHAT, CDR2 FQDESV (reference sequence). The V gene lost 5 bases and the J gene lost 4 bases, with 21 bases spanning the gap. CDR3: CASSRSGRNREYEQYF. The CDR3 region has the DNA TGTGCCAGCAGCCGATCCGGACGGAACAGGGAGTACGAGCAGTACTTC.

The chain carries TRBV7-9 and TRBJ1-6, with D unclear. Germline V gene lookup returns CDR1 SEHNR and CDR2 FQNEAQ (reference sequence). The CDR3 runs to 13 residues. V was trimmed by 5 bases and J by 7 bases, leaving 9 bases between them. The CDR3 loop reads CASSPPRNSPLHF. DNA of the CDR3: TGTGCCAGCAGCCCGCCCCGGAATTCACCCCTCCACTTT. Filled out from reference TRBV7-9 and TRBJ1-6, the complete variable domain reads DTGVSQNPRHKITKRGQNVTFRCDPISEHNRLYWYRQTLGQGPEFLTYFQNEAQLEKSRLLSDRFSAERPKGSFSTLEIQRTEQGDSAMYLCASSPPRNSPLHFGNGTRLTVT.

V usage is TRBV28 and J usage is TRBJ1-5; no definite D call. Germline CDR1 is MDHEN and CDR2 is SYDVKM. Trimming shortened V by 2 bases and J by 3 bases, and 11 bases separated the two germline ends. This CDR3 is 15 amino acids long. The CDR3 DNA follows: TGTGCCAGCAGTTTAGATCTAGGGAACAATCAGCCCCAGCATTTT. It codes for CASSLDLGNNQPQHF.

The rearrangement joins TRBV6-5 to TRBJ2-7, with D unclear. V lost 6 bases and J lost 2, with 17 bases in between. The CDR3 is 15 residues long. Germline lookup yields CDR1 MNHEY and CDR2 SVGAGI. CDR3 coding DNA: TGTGCCAGCAGCCCCACGGGCGTATCACCCTACGAGCAGTACTTC. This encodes CASSPTGVSPYEQYF.

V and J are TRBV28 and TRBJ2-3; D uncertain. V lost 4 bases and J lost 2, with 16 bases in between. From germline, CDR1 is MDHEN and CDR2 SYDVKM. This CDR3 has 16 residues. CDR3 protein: CASSWIGFVFTDTQYF. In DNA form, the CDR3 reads TGTGCCAGCAGTTGGATAGGGTTTGTCTTCACAGATACGCAGTATTTT.

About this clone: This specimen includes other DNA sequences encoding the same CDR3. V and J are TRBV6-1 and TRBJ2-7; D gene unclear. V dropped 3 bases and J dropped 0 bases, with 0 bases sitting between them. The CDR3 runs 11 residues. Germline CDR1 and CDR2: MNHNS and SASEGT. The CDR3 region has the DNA TGTGCCAGCAGTGACTCCTACGAGCAGTACGTC. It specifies CASSDSYEQYV.

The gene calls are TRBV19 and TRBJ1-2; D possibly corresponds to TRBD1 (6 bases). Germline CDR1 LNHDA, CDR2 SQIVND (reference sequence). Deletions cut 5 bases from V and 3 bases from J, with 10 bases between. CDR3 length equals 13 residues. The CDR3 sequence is CASSGRTDYGYTF. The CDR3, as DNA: TGTGCCAGTAGTGGCAGGACAGACTATGGCTACACCTTC. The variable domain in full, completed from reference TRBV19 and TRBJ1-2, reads DGGITQSPKYLFRKEGQNVTLSCEQNLNHDAMYWYRQDPGQGLRLIYYSQIVNDFQKGDIAEGYSVSREKKESFPLTVTSAQKNPTAFYLCASSGRTDYGYTFGSGTRLTVV.

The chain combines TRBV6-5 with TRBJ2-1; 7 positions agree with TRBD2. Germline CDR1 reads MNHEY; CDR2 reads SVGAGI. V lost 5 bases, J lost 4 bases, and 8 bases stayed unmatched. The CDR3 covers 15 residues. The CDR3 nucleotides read TGTGCCAGCAGTCAGAGTGGGGGGGGTTACAATGAGCAGTTCTTC. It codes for CASSQSGGGYNEQFF.

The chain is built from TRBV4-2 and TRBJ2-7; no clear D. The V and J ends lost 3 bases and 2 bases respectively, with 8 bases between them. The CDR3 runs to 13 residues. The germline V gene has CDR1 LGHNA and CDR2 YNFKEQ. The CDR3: CASSQGSPYEQYF. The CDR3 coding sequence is TGTGCCAGCAGCCAGGGATCCCCCTACGAGCAGTACTTC.

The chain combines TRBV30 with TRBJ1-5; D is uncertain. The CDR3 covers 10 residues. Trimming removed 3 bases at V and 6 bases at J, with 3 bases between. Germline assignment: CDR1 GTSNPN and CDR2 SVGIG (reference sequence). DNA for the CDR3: TGTGCCTGGAGGGCTCAGCCCCAGCATTTT. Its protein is CAWRAQPQHF. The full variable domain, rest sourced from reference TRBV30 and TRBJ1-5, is SQTIHQWPATLVQPVGSPLSLECTVEGTSNPNLYWYRQAAGRGLQLLFYSVGIGQISSEVPQNLSASRPQDRQFILSSKKLLLSDSGFYLCAWRAQPQHFGDGTRLSIL.

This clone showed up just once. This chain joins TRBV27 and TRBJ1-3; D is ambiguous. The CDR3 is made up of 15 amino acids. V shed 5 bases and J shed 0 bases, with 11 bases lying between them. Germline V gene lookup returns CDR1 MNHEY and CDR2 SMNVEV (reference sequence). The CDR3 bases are TGTGCCAGCAGTCCATCAGACAACTCTGGAAACACCATATATTTT. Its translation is CASSPSDNSGNTIYF.

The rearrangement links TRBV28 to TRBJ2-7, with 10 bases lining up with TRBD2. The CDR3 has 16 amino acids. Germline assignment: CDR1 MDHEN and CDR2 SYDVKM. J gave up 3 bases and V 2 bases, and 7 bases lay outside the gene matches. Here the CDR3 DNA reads TGTGCCAGCAGTTTAAAAAGAGGACTAGCGGACTACGAGCAGTACTTC. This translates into CASSLKRGLADYEQYF.

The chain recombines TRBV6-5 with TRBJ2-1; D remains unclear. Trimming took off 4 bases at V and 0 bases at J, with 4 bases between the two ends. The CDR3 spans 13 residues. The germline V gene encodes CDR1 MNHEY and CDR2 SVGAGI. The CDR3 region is CASSFGSYNEQFF. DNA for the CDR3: TGTGCCAGCAGTTTTGGCTCCTACAATGAGCAGTTCTTC.

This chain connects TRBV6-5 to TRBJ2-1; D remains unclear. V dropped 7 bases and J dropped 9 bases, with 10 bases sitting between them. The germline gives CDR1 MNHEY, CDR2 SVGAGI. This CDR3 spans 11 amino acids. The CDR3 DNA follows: TGTGCCAGCAATCTCGGTCCTGAGCAGTTCTTC. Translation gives CASNLGPEQFF.

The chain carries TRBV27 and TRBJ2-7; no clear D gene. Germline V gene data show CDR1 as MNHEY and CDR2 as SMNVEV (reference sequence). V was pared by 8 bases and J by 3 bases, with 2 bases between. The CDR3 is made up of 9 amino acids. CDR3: CASGYEQYF. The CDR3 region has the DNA TGTGCCAGCGGCTACGAGCAGTACTTC.

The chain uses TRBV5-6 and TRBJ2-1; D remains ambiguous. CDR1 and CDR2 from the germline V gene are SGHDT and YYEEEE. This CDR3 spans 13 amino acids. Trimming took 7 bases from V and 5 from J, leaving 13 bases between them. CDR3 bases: TGTGCCAGCCAGCAAGGGCCCAACAATGAGCAGTTCTTC. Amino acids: CASQQGPNNEQFF.

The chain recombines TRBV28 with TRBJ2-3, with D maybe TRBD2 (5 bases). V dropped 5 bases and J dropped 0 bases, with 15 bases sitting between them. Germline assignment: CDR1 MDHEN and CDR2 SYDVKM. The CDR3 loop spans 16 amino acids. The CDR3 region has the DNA TGTGCCAGCAGTCCCCTGGCTAGCCTGAGCACAGATACGCAGTATTTT. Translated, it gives CASSPLASLSTDTQYF. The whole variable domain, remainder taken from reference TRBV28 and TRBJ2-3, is DVKVTQSSRYLVKRTGEKVFLECVQDMDHENMFWYRQDPGLGLRLIYFSYDVKMKEKGDIPEGYSVSREKKERFSLILESASTNQTSMYLCASSPLASLSTDTQYFGPGTRLTVL.

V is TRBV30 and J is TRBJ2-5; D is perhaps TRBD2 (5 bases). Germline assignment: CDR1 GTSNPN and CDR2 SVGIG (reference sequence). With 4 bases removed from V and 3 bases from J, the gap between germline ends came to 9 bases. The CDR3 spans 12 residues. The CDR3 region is CAWTWGEETQYF. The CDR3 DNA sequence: TGTGCCTGGACCTGGGGAGAAGAGACCCAGTACTTC.

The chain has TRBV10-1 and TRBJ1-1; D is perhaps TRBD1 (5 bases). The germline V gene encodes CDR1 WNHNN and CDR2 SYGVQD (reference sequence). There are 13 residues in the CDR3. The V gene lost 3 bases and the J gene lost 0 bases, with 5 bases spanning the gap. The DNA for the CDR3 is TGCGCCAGCAGTGACAGGGTGAACACTGAAGCTTTCTTT. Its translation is CASSDRVNTEAFF.

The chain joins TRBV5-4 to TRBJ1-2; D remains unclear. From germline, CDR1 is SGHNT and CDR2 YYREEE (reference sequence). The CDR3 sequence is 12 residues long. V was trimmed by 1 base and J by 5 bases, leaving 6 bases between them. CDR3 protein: CASSLTVYGYTF. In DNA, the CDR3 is TGTGCCAGCAGCTTGACGGTATATGGCTACACCTTC.

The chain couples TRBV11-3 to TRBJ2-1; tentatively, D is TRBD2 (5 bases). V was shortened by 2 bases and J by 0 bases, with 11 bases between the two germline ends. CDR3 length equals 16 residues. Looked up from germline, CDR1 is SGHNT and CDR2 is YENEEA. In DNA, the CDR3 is TGTGCCAGCAGCTTACTAGCTGGGAGCTCCTACAATGAGCAGTTCTTC. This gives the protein CASSLLAGSSYNEQFF.

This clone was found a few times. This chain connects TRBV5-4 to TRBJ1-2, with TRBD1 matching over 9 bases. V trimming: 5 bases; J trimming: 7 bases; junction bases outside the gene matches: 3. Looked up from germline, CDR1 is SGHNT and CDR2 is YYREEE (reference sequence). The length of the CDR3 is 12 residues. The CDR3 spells CASSKDRGGYTF. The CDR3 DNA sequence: TGTGCCAGCAGTAAGGACAGGGGTGGCTACACCTTC.

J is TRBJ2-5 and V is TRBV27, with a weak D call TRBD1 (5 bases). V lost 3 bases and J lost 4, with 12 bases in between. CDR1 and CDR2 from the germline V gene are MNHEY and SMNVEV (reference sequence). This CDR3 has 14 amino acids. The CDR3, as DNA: TGTGCCAGCAGTTTTTCAGGGTACGGAGAGACCCAGTACTTC. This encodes CASSFSGYGETQYF.

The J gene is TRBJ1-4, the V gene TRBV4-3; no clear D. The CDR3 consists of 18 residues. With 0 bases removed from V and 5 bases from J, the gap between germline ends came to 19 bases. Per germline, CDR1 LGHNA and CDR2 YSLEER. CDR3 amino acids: CASSQDLPLGDWNEKLFF. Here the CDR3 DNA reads TGCGCCAGCAGCCAAGACCTCCCCCTCGGCGACTGGAATGAAAAACTGTTTTTT.

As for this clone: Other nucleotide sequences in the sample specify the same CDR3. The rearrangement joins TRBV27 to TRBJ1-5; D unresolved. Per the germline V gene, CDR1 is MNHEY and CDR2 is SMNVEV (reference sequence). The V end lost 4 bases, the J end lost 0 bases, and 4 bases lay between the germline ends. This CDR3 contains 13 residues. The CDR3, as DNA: TGTGCCAGCAGTTCGTATAGCAATCAGCCCCAGCATTTT. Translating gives CASSSYSNQPQHF.

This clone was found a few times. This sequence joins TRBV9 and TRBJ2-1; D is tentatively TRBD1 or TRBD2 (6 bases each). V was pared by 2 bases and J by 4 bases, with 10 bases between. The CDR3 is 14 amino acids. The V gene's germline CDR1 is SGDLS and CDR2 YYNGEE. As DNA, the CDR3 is TGTGCCAGCAGCGTCGGGGGCGTTTACAATGAGCAGTTCTTC. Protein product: CASSVGGVYNEQFF.

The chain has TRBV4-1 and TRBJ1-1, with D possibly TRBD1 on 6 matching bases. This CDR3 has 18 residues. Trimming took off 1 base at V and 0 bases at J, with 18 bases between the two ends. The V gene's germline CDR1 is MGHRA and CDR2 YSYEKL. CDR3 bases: TGCGCCAGCAGCCAAGCCGGGGCGGGCAGGGGTATGAACACTGAAGCTTTCTTT. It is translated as CASSQAGAGRGMNTEAFF.